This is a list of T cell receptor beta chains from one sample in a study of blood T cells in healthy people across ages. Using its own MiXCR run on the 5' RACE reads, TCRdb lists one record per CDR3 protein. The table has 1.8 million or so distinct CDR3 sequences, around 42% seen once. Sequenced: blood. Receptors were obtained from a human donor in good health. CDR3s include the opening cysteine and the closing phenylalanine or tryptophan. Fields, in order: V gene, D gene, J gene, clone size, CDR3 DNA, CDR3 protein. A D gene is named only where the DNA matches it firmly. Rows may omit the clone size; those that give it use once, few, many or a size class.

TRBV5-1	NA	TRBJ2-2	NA	TGCGCCAGCAGCTTTAATTCACCCGGGGAGCTGTTTTTT	CASSFNSPGELFF
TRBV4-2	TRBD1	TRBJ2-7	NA	TGTGCCAGCAGCCAAGATTGGGACAGCACCTACGAGCAGTACTTC	CASSQDWDSTYEQYF
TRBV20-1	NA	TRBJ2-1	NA	TGCAGTGCTAGTGCCAGTAGAGAGTACAATGAGCAGTTCTTC	CSASASREYNEQFF
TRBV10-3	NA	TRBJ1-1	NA	TGTGCCATCACTGACGGGGGATCGGGCACTGAAGTTTTCTTT	CAITDGGSGTEVFF
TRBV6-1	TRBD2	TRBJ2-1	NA	TGTGCCGCCAGCGGGGGGGCTTTCAATGAGCAGTTCTTC	CAASGGAFNEQFF
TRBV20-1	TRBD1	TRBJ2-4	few	TGCAGTGCTAGAGTCCTGACAGGGGTAGGGGGCAAAAACATTCAGTACTTC	CSARVLTGVGGKNIQYF
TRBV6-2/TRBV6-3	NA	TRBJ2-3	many	TGTGCCAGCAGTTACTCCCGAGGGACAGATACGCAGTATTTT	CASSYSRGTDTQYF
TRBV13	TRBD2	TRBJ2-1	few	TGTGCCAGCAGCTCACTAGCTCTAGCGGGGGGGCGAACCTACAATGAGCAGTTCTTC	CASSSLALAGGRTYNEQFF
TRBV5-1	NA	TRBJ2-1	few	TGCGCCAGCAGCTGGGAACCGGGCCTTACTAATGAGCAGTTCTTC	CASSWEPGLTNEQFF
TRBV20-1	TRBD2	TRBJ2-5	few	TGCAGTGGGGGTTTTAGCGGGCAAGAGACCCAGTACTTC	CSGGFSGQETQYF